Listed below are T cell receptor beta chains from one sample, sequenced in a study of blood T cell repertoires in COVID-19. Only in-frame clones appear in the TCRdb table, and some are missing; sequencing was by immunoSEQ multiplex PCR. The data contain around 70,000 clones, approximately 78% of them singletons. The source material was peripheral blood. The receptors come from a woman older than 75 with active or convalescent COVID-19. Each CDR3 is given with its conserved first and last residue. Each record gives: D gene, V gene, clone size, J gene, CDR3 DNA, CDR3 protein. D genes are given only for firm matches. For some rows the clone size is stated as once, few or many, or as a class when expanded; others skip it.

>TRBD1|TRBV19|.|TRBJ1-2
TGTGCCAGTAGTACTGGACAGGGAGATTCTGGCTACACCTTC
CASSTGQGDSGYTF
>TRBD1|TRBV6-2/TRBV6-3|.|TRBJ1-1
TGTGCCAGCAGCTTTTCTACAGGGGTGGCTGAAGCTTTCTTT
CASSFSTGVAEAFF
>.|TRBV2|.|TRBJ2-1
TGTGCCAGCAGTGAAAGGCGGGAGCAGTTCTTC
CASSERREQFF
>TRBD2|TRBV3-1/TRBV3-2|.|TRBJ2-5
TGTGCCAGCAGCCATCCCCGGGGGGTGGAGACCCAGTACTTC
CASSHPRGVETQYF
>.|TRBV7-9|.|TRBJ1-6
TGTGCCACCACGGGAGACCCTAGGAATTCACCCCTCCACTTT
CATTGDPRNSPLHF
>.|TRBV27|.|TRBJ1-1
TGTGCCAGCAGTGGAACTACAGGGCCAATGAACACTGAAGCTTTCTTT
CASSGTTGPMNTEAFF
>.|TRBV11-3|.|TRBJ2-1
TGTGCCAGCAGCTTACGGCTAGTCAACTACAATGAGCAGTTCTTC
CASSLRLVNYNEQFF
>TRBD1|TRBV27|.|TRBJ1-5
TGTGCCAGCAGTTCCGGACAGGGAGATCAGCCCCAGCATTTT
CASSSGQGDQPQHF
>TRBD1|TRBV19|.|TRBJ1-2
TGTGCCAGTAGGATGACAGGGGAAGACTATGGCTACACCTTC
CASRMTGEDYGYTF
>.|TRBV7-9|.|TRBJ2-2
TGTGCCAGCAGCTTAGGAGGCCTTAACACCGGGGAGCTGTTTTTT
CASSLGGLNTGELFF
>TRBD2|TRBV19|once|TRBJ2-7
TGTGCCAGTAGTGCACTAGCGGGGGGCGAGCAGTACTTC
CASSALAGGEQYF
>.|TRBV24-1|.|TRBJ1-2
TGTGCCACCAGTGATTCAGGGGTTGGCTACACCTTC
CATSDSGVGYTF
>.|TRBV14|.|TRBJ1-1
TGTGCCAGCAGCCGAGGCCTGAACACTGAAGCTTTCTTT
CASSRGLNTEAFF
>TRBD2|TRBV7-8|.|TRBJ2-3
TGTGCCAGCAGCTTAGAGGAGACTAGCGGGGGGCGAGATACGCAGTATTTT
CASSLEETSGGRDTQYF
>TRBD1|TRBV28|.|TRBJ2-3
TGTGCCAGCAGTCCCCCGGACAGGGGTAACCCCACAGATACGCAGTATTTT
CASSPPDRGNPTDTQYF
>TRBD2|TRBV7-2|.|TRBJ2-2
TGTGCCAGCAGCCGGCGACTAGCGGGAGAATCCGGGGAGCTGTTTTTT
CASSRRLAGESGELFF
>TRBD1|TRBV5-4|.|TRBJ2-7
TGTGCCAGCAGCTCCGAAGACAGGGGTCTCAACGAGCAGTACTTC
CASSSEDRGLNEQYF
>TRBD2|TRBV5-1|.|TRBJ2-6
TGCGCCAGCAGCTTCGGTTTGCGGGAGTTTGCTCGGGCCAACGTCCTGACTTTC
CASSFGLREFARANVLTF
>.|TRBV9|.|TRBJ2-3
TGTGCCAGCAGCGTAGTGGGCCCCGAGGGTACGCAGTATTTT
CASSVVGPEGTQYF
>TRBD1|TRBV18|.|TRBJ1-6
TGTGCCAGCACCCCGACAGGGGATCGATCACCCCTCCACTTT
CASTPTGDRSPLHF
>TRBD1|TRBV7-2|.|TRBJ2-3
TGTGCCAGCAGCCCAAATAAGGCAGGACAGGGGAGCACAGATACGCAGTATTTT
CASSPNKAGQGSTDTQYF
>.|TRBV7-9|once|TRBJ1-4
TGTGCCAGCAGCCCAGAAGGAGGCAATGAAAAACTGTTTTTT
CASSPEGGNEKLFF
>TRBD1|TRBV30|.|TRBJ1-2
TGTGCCTGGAGACGGACAGGGGAGGACTATGGCTACACCTTC
CAWRRTGEDYGYTF
>TRBD1|TRBV3-1/TRBV3-2|.|TRBJ2-5
TGTGCCAGCAGCCAAACAGGGGGAGTCGCCGAGACCCAGTACTTC
CASSQTGGVAETQYF
>.|TRBV30|.|TRBJ2-5
TGTGCCCATGCCTCAGGAGGGGAGACCCAGTACTTC
CAHASGGETQYF
>.|TRBV7-2|.|TRBJ1-3
TGTGCCAGCAGCTTTTACCCGAGCTCTGGAAACACCATATATTTT
CASSFYPSSGNTIYF
>.|TRBV6-5|.|TRBJ1-2
TGTGCCAGCAGTTACGGCCCTTATAACTATGGCTACACCTTC
CASSYGPYNYGYTF
>TRBD1|TRBV25-1|.|TRBJ2-4
TGTGCCAGCGGATGGACAGGGTCAAATTACATTCAGTACTTC
CASGWTGSNYIQYF
>TRBD2|TRBV4-2|.|TRBJ2-5
TGTGCCAGCAGCCAAGATGCTAGCGGGAGTGGAGAGACCCAGTACTTC
CASSQDASGSGETQYF
>.|TRBV27|.|TRBJ2-2
TGTGCCAGCAGCGAGAGGACCGGGGAGCTGTTTTTT
CASSERTGELFF
>TRBD2|TRBV7-2|once|TRBJ2-3
TGTGCCAGCAGCTTCTCTAGCGGGGGGGGCACAGATACGCAGTATTTT
CASSFSSGGGTDTQYF
>.|TRBV28|.|TRBJ1-1
TGTGCCAGCAGTTTGAGGCAAGGCGAAGCTTTCTTT
CASSLRQGEAFF
>.|TRBV7-8|once|TRBJ1-4
TGTGCCAGCAGCCTGAACAGGGTTTTGCTGACACCCTGGGGTGAAAAACTGTTTTTT
CASSLNRVLLTPWGEKLFF
>.|TRBV7-2|few|TRBJ1-2
TGTGCCAGCAGCCTGCAGGGCCGAGGCTACACCTTC
CASSLQGRGYTF
>.|TRBV28|.|TRBJ1-2
TGTGCCACCCTGGCGGGGCCCGGCTACACCTTC
CATLAGPGYTF
>.|TRBV9|.|TRBJ2-3
TGTGCCAGCAGCGTAGGGGGGCGGAGTACAGATACGCAGTATTTT
CASSVGGRSTDTQYF
>TRBD2|TRBV30|.|TRBJ2-1
TGTGCCTGGAGACCTATGGGGGGAGGACTAGCGGGAAACGCCTACAATGAGCAGTTCTTC
CAWRPMGGGLAGNAYNEQFF
>.|TRBV29-1|.|TRBJ2-2
TGCAGCACTGGGGGGTCGAACACCGGGGAGCTGTTTTTT
CSTGGSNTGELFF
>TRBD1|TRBV6-5|.|TRBJ2-7
TGTGCCAGCAGCGGACAGGGTTACGAGCAGTACTTC
CASSGQGYEQYF
>TRBD2|TRBV5-1|.|TRBJ2-7
TGCGCCAGCAGCGGGAGACTAGCTTCCTACGAGCAGTACTTC
CASSGRLASYEQYF
>.|TRBV25-1|.|TRBJ1-1
TGTGCCAGCAGTGTCTTCCGGGAAAGTGAAGCTTTCTTT
CASSVFRESEAFF
>.|TRBV6-5|.|TRBJ2-1
TGTGCCAGCAGTCCCGCCTCTAGCGCCTACAATGAGCAGTTCTTC
CASSPASSAYNEQFF
>TRBD1|TRBV28|once|TRBJ2-2
TGTGCCAGCAGTTTACCACCGACCGGGACAGCGAACACCGGGGAGCTGTTTTTT
CASSLPPTGTANTGELFF